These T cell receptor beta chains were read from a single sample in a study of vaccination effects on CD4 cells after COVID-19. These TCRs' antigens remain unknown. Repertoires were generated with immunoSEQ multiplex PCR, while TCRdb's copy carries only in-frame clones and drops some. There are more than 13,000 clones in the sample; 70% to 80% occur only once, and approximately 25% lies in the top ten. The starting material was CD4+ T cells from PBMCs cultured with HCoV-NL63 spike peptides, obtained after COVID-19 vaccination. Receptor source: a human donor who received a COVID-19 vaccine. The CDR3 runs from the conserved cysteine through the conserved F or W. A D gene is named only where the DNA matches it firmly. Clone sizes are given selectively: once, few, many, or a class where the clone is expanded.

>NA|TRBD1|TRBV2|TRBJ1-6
TGTGCCAGCAGTGAAGTTGGCCAGGGGGCCAATAATTCACCCCTCCACTTT
CASSEVGQGANNSPLHF
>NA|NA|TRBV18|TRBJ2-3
TGTGCCAGCTCACCACAGGTGTCAGACACAGATACGCAGTATTTT
CASSPQVSDTDTQYF
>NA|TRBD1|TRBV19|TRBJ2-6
TGTGCCAGTAGTGCCGGACAGGGGGCCCCTTCTGGGGCCAACGTCCTGACTTTC
CASSAGQGAPSGANVLTF
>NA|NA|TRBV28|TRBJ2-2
TGTGCCAGCAAAATCATAGGGGACACCGGGGAGCTGTTTTTT
CASKIIGDTGELFF
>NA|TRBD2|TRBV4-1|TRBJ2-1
TGCGCCAGCAGCCAATTTTGGGTAGCGGGGGGGCTCGACAATGAGCAGTTCTTC
CASSQFWVAGGLDNEQFF
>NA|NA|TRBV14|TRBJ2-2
TGTGCCAGCAGCCGGGACGGACAGCCAAGCGGGGAGCTGTTTTTT
CASSRDGQPSGELFF
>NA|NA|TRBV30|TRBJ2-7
TGTGCCTGGAGTGCTGGGGTGCAGTACTTC
CAWSAGVQYF
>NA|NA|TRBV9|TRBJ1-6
TGTGCCAGCAGCGTCCGCGGGGAGAATTCACCCCTCCACTTT
CASSVRGENSPLHF
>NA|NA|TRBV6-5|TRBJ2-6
TGTGCCAGCACGGCGTCTGGGGCCAACGTCCTGACTTTC
CASTASGANVLTF
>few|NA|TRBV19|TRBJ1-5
TGTGCCAGTAGTATACAGATTAGCAATCAGCCCCAGCATTTT
CASSIQISNQPQHF
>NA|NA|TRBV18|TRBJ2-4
TGTGCCAGCTCCGCGGAGGCCAAAAACATTCAGTACTTC
CASSAEAKNIQYF
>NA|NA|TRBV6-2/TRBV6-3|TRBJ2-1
TGTGCCAGCAGCAGGGACTCCCGGTCGCCTTACAATGAGCAGTTCTTC
CASSRDSRSPYNEQFF